This T cell receptor beta chain stems from a study of Ad26.COV2.S vaccination and SARS-CoV-2 variants (dated by TCRdb to the early 2020s). Background for the entire study: Vaccine-arm donors came from COV1001, a multicentre, randomized, double-blind, placebo-controlled phase I-IIa trial of Ad26.COV2.S in healthy adults. Ad26.COV2.S was administered intramuscularly at 5 x 10^10 or 1 x 10^11 viral particles, either as a single shot or as two shots given 56 days apart. Sequencing of the TCRbeta repertoire served to evaluate the specificity and breadth of SARS-CoV-2-reactive T cell receptors following Ad26.COV2.S vaccination. A total of around 32 samples were included in the TCR-sequenced set, comprising roughly 19 Ad26.COV2.S vaccine recipients, 5 placebo recipients and 8 SARS-CoV-2 convalescent individuals. Trial participants were randomized into five groups of five, in which low-dose or high-dose Ad26.COV2.S was given once or twice, or placebo was given on both occasions. Investigators did not know the trial group allocation while performing experiments and assessing outcomes.

The germline V gene (reference sequence) sets CDR1 to GTSNPN and CDR2 to SVGIG. The CDR3 numbers 13 residues from cysteine through phenylalanine. The read is trimmed to its CDR3 DNA, 39 bases read in frame from base 1. The V end loses 0 bases and the J end loses 8 bases, and a stretch of 8 bases separates them. The label giving this sample's treatment or condition can be read as: about 20 received Ad26.COV2.S at low or high dose, single or two shots; about 5 received placebo; per-sample allocation not given. For vaccine and placebo recipients, the sequenced repertoires came from samples collected on day 63 after the first injection. Cohort 1b enrolled 25 or so adults aged 18-55 years at a single site in Boston, USA, between 29 July and 7 August 2020. Ad26.COV2.S was a replication-incompetent adenovirus type 26 vector that expressed a prefusion-stabilized SARS-CoV-2 spike protein derived from the original Wuhan strain.

Concerning this clone: Its antigen target is currently unknown. Base qualities are missing; no much larger clone stands one base away.

General conclusions and limits of the study: Spike-specific TCR breadth was higher in Ad26.COV2.S recipients than in placebo recipients (P = 0.0014). The study was not powered to compare responses between vaccine doses or regimens. After vaccination, substantial breadth of spike-specific CD8+ and CD4+ T cell responses was reported. It was noted by the authors that total T cell responses may have been underestimated by the TCR breadth and depth analyses. Non-spike TCR breadth was comparable between vaccine and placebo recipients, consistent with the vaccine containing only spike.

The immunoSEQ Assay was used to sequence TCRbeta CDR3 regions. After extraction, genomic DNA underwent amplification by bias-controlled multiplex PCR, followed by high-throughput sequencing. Per the authors' processing: To quantify the absolute abundance of every unique TCRbeta CDR3 region, sequences were collapsed and filtered. T cell fraction was estimated by normalizing TCRbeta template counts to usable DNA, which was measured by amplifying reference genes present in all nucleated cells. Repertoire TCRs were annotated as SARS-CoV-2-specific by exact matching of V gene, CDR3 amino acid sequence and J gene to a known reactive TCR set. The reference SARS-CoV-2 TCR set came from MIRA and was filtered for enrichment in COVID-19-positive ImmuneCODE repertoires, removing public or cross-reactive TCRs. Using the MIRA antigens, annotated TCRs were further analysed by specific ORF or by position within an ORF. Breadth was defined as annotated unique rearrangements over total unique productive rearrangements; depth was the summed frequency of those rearrangements. Group comparisons of TCR breadth used two-sided Wilcoxon rank-sum tests. TCRdb provides this immuneACCESS table in a form limited to in-frame rearrangements. Some clones are lacking; in checked studies, under half of them reflect an unresolved V gene, and why the rest are absent is not known. V, J and clone size were drawn from that table, and D and trimming were deduced from the DNA. Across this sample there are hundreds of thousands of clones, with about 87% seen only once. Approximately 3.3% of the sample belongs to the ten largest clones.

Recombination linked TRBV30 to TRBJ1-6; 6 matching bases give a weak D call of TRBD1. The material sequenced was peripheral blood, taken in a trial of Ad26.COV2.S vaccine versus placebo. The receptor was derived from a person aged 18-60 years who received the Ad26.COV2.S COVID-19 vaccine or a placebo. The CDR3 reads as follows: CAWSVQGYSPLHF. The sequence in DNA is TGTGCCTGGAGTGTCCAGGGGTATTCACCCCTCCACTTT. Supplemented by the reference TRBV30 and TRBJ1-6 proteins around the CDR3, the complete variable domain is SQTIHQWPATLVQPVGSPLSLECTVEGTSNPNLYWYRQAAGRGLQLLFYSVGIGQISSEVPQNLSASRPQDRQFILSSKKLLLSDSGFYLCAWSVQGYSPLHFGNGTRLTVT.